This T cell receptor beta chain appears in the sequencing data of a study of T cell responses to AZD1222 COVID-19 vaccine. The study, taken as a whole, reports: Just five to seven people given AZD1222 tested seropositive at baseline.

The V gene's germline CDR1 is LGHDT and CDR2 YNNKEL (reference sequence). The length of the CDR3 is 20 residues. Germline trimming cut 0 bases from V and 0 bases from J; bases unmatched to any gene: 15. The method was immunoSEQ multiplex PCR; TCRdb's version includes in-frame clones alone and lacks a portion of them. The data hold more than 35,000 clones, with under 85% observed a single time. As regards this clone: Its matching antigen is unknown.

The chain uses TRBV3-1 (or the pseudogene TRBV3-2) and TRBJ2-3, with 7 bases aligning to TRBD2. The sequence was collected from an adult in good health. Sequenced material: peripheral blood, taken on day 0 of AZD1222 vaccination. The CDR3 is CASSQETPAGLPMSTDTQYF. In DNA form, the CDR3 reads TGTGCCAGCAGCCAAGAAACCCCCGCGGGACTACCTATGAGCACAGATACGCAGTATTTT.